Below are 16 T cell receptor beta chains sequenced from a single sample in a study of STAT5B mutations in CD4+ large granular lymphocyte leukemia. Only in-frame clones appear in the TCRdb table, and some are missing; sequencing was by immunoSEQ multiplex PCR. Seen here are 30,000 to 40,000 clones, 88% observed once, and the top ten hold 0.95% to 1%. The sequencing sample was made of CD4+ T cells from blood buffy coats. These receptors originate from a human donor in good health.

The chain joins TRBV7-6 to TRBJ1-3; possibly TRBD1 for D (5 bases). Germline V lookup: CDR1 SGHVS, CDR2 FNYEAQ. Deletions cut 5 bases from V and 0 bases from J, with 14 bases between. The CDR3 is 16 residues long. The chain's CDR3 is CASSNRHGTSGNTIYF. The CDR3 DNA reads TGTGCCAGCAGCAACCGACACGGGACCTCTGGAAACACCATATATTTT.

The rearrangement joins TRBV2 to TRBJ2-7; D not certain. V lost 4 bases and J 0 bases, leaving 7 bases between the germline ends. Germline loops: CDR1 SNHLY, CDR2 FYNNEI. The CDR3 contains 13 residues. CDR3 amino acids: CASSGRSSYEQYF. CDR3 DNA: TGTGCCAGCAGTGGGCGGAGCTCCTACGAGCAGTACTTC. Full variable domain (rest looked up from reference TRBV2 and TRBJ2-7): EPEVTQTPSHQVTQMGQEVILRCVPISNHLYFYWYRQILGQKVEFLVSFYNNEISEKSEIFDDQFSVERPDGSNFTLKIRSTKLEDSAMYFCASSGRSSYEQYFGPGTRLTVT.

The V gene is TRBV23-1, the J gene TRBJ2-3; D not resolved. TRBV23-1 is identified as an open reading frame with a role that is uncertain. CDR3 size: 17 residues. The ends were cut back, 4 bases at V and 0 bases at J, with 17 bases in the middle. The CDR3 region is CASSRYRTTRSTDTQYF. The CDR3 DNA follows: TGCGCCAGCAGTCGCTACCGGACCACCCGTAGCACAGATACGCAGTATTTT.

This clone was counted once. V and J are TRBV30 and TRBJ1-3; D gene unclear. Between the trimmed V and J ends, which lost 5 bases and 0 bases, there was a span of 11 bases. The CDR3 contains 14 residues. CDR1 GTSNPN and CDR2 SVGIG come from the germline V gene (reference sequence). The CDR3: CAWASKTSGNTIYF. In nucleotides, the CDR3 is TGTGCCTGGGCGTCCAAGACCTCTGGAAACACCATATATTTT.

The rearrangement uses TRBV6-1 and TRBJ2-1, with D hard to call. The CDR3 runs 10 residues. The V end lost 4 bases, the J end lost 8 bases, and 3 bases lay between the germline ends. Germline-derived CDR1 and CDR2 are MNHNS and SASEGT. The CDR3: CASSVDEQFF. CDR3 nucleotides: TGTGCCAGCAGTGTGGATGAGCAGTTCTTC.

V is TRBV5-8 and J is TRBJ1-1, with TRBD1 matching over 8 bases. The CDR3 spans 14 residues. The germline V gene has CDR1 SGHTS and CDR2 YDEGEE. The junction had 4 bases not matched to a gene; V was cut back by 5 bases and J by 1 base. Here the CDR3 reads CASRSGQGNTEAFF. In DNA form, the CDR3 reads TGTGCCAGCAGATCAGGACAGGGGAACACTGAAGCTTTCTTT.

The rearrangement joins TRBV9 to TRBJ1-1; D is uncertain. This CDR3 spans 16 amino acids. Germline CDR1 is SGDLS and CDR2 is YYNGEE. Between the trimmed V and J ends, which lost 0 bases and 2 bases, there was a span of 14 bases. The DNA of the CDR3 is TGTGCCAGCAGCGTAGGTTTAGGGAACAGAAACACTGAAGCTTTCTTT. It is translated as CASSVGLGNRNTEAFF. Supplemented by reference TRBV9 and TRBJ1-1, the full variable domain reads DSGVTQTPKHLITATGQRVTLRCSPRSGDLSVYWYQQSLDQGLQFLIQYYNGEERAKGNILERFSAQQFPDLHSELNLSSLELGDSALYFCASSVGLGNRNTEAFFGQGTRLTVV.

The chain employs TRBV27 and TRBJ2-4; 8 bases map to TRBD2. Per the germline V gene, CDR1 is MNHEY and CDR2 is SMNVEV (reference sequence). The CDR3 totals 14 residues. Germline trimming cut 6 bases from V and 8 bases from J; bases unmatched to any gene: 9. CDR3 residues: CASSWADGGDIQYF. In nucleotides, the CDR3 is TGTGCCAGCAGCTGGGCCGACGGGGGGGACATTCAGTACTTC.

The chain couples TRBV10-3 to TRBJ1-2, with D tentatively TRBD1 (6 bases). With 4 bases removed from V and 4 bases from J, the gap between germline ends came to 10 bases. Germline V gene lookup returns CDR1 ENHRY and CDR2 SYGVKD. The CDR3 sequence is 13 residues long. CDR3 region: CAISVGTFYGYTF. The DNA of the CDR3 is TGTGCCATCAGTGTAGGGACATTCTATGGCTACACCTTC.

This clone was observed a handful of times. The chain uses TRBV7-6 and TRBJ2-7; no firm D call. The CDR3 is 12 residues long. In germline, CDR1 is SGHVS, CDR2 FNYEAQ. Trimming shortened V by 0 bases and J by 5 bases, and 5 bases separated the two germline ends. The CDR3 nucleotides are TGTGCCAGCAGCTTAGCGCAAAACGAGCAGTACTTC. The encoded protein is CASSLAQNEQYF.

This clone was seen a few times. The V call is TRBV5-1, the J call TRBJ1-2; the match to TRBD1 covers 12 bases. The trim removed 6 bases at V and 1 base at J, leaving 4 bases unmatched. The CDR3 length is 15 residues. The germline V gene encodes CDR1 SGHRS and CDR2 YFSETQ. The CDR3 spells CASKGQGAGNYGYTF. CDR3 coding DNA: TGCGCCAGCAAGGGACAGGGGGCTGGTAACTATGGCTACACCTTC.

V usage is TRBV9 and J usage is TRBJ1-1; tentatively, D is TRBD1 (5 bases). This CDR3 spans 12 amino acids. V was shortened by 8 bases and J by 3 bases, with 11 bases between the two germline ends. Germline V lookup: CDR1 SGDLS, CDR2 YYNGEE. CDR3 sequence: CASQGDYTEAFF. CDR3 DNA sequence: TGTGCCAGTCAGGGAGATTACACTGAAGCTTTCTTT.

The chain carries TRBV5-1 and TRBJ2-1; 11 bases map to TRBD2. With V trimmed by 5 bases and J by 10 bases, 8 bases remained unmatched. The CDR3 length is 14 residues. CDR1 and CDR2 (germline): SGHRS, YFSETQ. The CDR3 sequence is CASRLAGGPLEQFF. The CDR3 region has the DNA TGCGCCAGCAGATTAGCGGGAGGGCCGTTAGAGCAGTTCTTC.

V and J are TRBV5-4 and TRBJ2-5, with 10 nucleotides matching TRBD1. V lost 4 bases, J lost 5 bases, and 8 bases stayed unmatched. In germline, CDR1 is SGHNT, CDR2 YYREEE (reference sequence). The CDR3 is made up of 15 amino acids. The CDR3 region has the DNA TGTGCCAGCAGCCCCGGGACAGGGGACGGGGAGACCCAGTACTTC. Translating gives CASSPGTGDGETQYF.

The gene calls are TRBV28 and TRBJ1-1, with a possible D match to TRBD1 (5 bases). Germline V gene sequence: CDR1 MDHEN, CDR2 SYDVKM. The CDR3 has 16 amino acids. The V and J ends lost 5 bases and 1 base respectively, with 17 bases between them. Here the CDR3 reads CASSPPRGSQNTEAFF. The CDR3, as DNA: TGTGCCAGCAGTCCTCCCCGGGGGAGTCAGAACACTGAAGCTTTCTTT.

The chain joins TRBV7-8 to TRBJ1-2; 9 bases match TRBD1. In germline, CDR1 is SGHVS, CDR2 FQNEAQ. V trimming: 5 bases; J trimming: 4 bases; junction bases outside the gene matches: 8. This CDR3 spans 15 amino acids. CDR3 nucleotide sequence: TGTGCCAGCAGCCCCGCTAACAGGGGGCTCTATGGCTACACCTTC. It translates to CASSPANRGLYGYTF.